One sample yielded the 19 T cell receptor beta chains listed below, sequenced in a study of CD8+ T cells in alopecia areata. The authors extracted RNA and reverse transcribed it into cDNA as the sequencing template. Data came from immunoSEQ multiplex PCR; TCRdb stores just in-frame clones and leaves some out. Of hundreds of thousands of clones listed, roughly two thirds are singletons. This sample comprised CD4+ T cells sorted from blood, obtained at week 0. The receptors here all came from a human donor with alopecia areata.

This chain uses TRBV29-1 with TRBJ2-3; D is ambiguous. This CDR3 comprises 11 residues. Per germline, CDR1 SQVTM and CDR2 ANQGSEA. V was trimmed by 2 bases and J by 4 bases, leaving 4 bases between them. Here the CDR3 reads CSVEYPDTQYF. The DNA of the CDR3 is TGCAGCGTTGAATATCCAGATACGCAGTATTTT.

This clone appeared once. The CDR3 coding sequence is TGCAGCGTTGCAGACATTGGGGGGCCCCAGCATTTT. This sequence encodes CSVADIGGPQHF. V is TRBV29-1 and J is TRBJ1-5, with D possibly matching TRBD1 (5 bases). This CDR3 has 12 amino acids. Germline CDR1 is SQVTM and CDR2 is ANQGSEA. The V and J ends lost 4 bases and 9 bases respectively, with 13 bases between them.

The chain joins TRBV4-3 to TRBJ1-2; 9 bases are shared with TRBD1. Germline V lookup: CDR1 LGHNA, CDR2 YSLEER. The CDR3 sequence is 16 residues long. V lost 3 bases and J lost 4; bases outside the gene matches: 9. The DNA for the CDR3 is TGCGCCAGCAGCCACACCGGGACAGGGATCGCCTATGGCTACACCTTC. Encoded protein: CASSHTGTGIAYGYTF.

The gene calls are TRBV29-1 and TRBJ2-4; D is unresolved. V lost 4 bases to trimming and J lost 6 bases, with 7 bases between them. Germline loops: CDR1 SQVTM, CDR2 ANQGSEA. The CDR3 length is 11 residues. CDR3 nucleotide sequence: TGCAGCGTTGGGTCGGTAAACATTCAGTACTTC. It is translated as CSVGSVNIQYF.

This chain links TRBV2 with TRBJ2-1; no firm D call. The CDR3 totals 12 residues. CDR1 SNHLY and CDR2 FYNNEI come from the germline V gene. The germline V and J ends were trimmed by 3 bases and 15 bases, with 15 bases remaining between them. CDR3 residues: CASSEYRPEGFF. For the CDR3, the DNA is TGTGCCAGCAGTGAGTATCGGCCAGAAGGGTTCTTC.

In this sample, this clone turned up a few times. At one boundary the junction diverges from the germline segment, which might be a read error. This chain links TRBV7-9 with TRBJ2-1, with TRBD1 matching 9 bases. The length of the CDR3 is 12 residues. CDR1 SEHNR and CDR2 FQNEAQ come from the germline V gene (reference sequence). CDR3 bases: TGTGCCAGCAGCTCGCGGACAGGGGCAGCCATCTTC. This codes for CASSSRTGAAIF.

The rearrangement links TRBV12-5 to TRBJ1-1; the match to TRBD1 covers 8 bases. Germline V gene sequence: CDR1 LGHNT, CDR2 FRNRAP. V trimming: 6 bases; J trimming: 3 bases; junction bases outside the gene matches: 6. The CDR3 contains 14 residues. CDR3 sequence (DNA): TGTGCTAGTGGCCAAGGGACAGGCCACACTGAAGCTTTCTTT. This codes for CASGQGTGHTEAFF.

The chain is built from TRBV27 and TRBJ2-1; 8 bases fit TRBD2. The CDR3 contains 15 residues. The germline CDR1 and CDR2 sequences are MNHEY and SMNVEV (reference sequence). The trim removed 8 bases at V and 2 bases at J, leaving 8 bases unmatched. CDR3 protein: CASDPSGLAYNEQFF. For the CDR3, the DNA is TGTGCCAGCGACCCGTCGGGACTAGCCTACAATGAGCAGTTCTTC.

This clone was picked up a small number of times. This chain uses TRBV30 with TRBJ2-3; D remains unclear. The V gene's germline CDR1 is GTSNPN and CDR2 SVGIG (reference sequence). The CDR3 length is 13 residues. V lost 0 bases to trimming and J lost 0 bases, with 4 bases between them. The chain's CDR3 is CAWSVMSTDTQYF. The CDR3 bases are TGTGCCTGGAGTGTAATGAGCACAGATACGCAGTATTTT.

This clone occurred once. The rearrangement joins TRBV10-3 to TRBJ2-3, with D possibly matching TRBD2 (5 bases). V lost 7 bases and J lost 6, with 14 bases in between. CDR1 and CDR2 from the germline V gene are ENHRY and SYGVKD. The CDR3 spans 13 residues. The CDR3 nucleotides read TGTGCCATCACCCCGGGGAGCGCGGATACGCAGTATTTT. This encodes CAITPGSADTQYF.

This clone was recorded a few times. The J gene is TRBJ2-5, the V gene TRBV5-4, with 7 bases identical to TRBD1. Germline V gene data show CDR1 as SGHNT and CDR2 as YYREEE (reference sequence). This CDR3 is 13 amino acids long. Trimming cost V 1 base and J 3 bases; bases outside gene matches: 0. CDR3 coding DNA: TGTGCCAGCAGCTTGACAGGGGAAGAGACCCAGTACTTC. Its protein is CASSLTGEETQYF.

V is TRBV5-1 and J is TRBJ2-5; D unresolved. The CDR3 totals 13 residues. Germline CDR1 SGHRS, CDR2 YFSETQ. V lost 0 bases to trimming and J lost 5 bases, with 8 bases between them. Written as DNA, the CDR3 is TGCGCCAGCAGCTTGGGCTCAAAGGAGACCCAGTACTTC. It specifies CASSLGSKETQYF.

This clone was picked up a small number of times. V gene TRBV29-1 combines with J gene TRBJ1-4, with D perhaps matching TRBD1 (5 bases). Germline values: CDR1 SQVTM, CDR2 ANQGSEA. Trimming shortened V by 7 bases and J by 7 bases, and 16 bases separated the two germline ends. CDR3 length equals 13 residues. For the CDR3, the DNA is TGCAGCGCCTCTGGGGGAATGGGTGAAAAACTGTTTTTT. This sequence encodes CSASGGMGEKLFF.

The V and J genes are TRBV15 and TRBJ1-5; tentatively, D is TRBD1 (6 bases). CDR3 length equals 14 residues. Germline lookup yields CDR1 LNHNV and CDR2 YYDKDF (reference sequence). Trimming removed 8 bases from V and 2 bases from J, with 13 bases in between. The CDR3 sequence is CATRDNRGNQPQHF. CDR3 DNA sequence: TGTGCCACCCGGGATAACAGGGGCAATCAGCCCCAGCATTTT.

V gene TRBV9 combines with J gene TRBJ1-2, with TRBD1 matching over 7 bases. The CDR3 covers 13 residues. Trimming removed 4 bases from V and 8 bases from J; junction bases left unmatched: 8. Germline loops: CDR1 SGDLS, CDR2 YYNGEE. CDR3 sequence reads: CASSSTTGQGYTF. For the CDR3, the DNA is TGTGCCAGCAGCTCGACGACAGGGCAAGGCTACACCTTC. Supplemented by reference TRBV9 and TRBJ1-2, the full variable domain reads DSGVTQTPKHLITATGQRVTLRCSPRSGDLSVYWYQQSLDQGLQFLIQYYNGEERAKGNILERFSAQQFPDLHSELNLSSLELGDSALYFCASSSTTGQGYTFGSGTRLTVV.

V usage is TRBV30 and J usage is TRBJ1-5; no reliable D call. The CDR3 spans 14 residues. V was pared by 2 bases and J by 4 bases, with 12 bases between. Germline V CDR1 and CDR2: GTSNPN, SVGIG (reference sequence). CDR3 sequence: CAWSQRRENQPQHF. CDR3 in DNA: TGTGCCTGGAGTCAGAGGAGGGAAAATCAGCCCCAGCATTTT.

The chain is built from TRBV7-9 and TRBJ1-4; no clear D. Germline-derived CDR1 and CDR2 are SEHNR and FQNEAQ (reference sequence). This CDR3 contains 16 residues. The V and J ends lost 5 bases and 3 bases respectively, with 16 bases between them. The CDR3 region has the DNA TGTGCCAGCAGCCGCATAGTGGGAACGGCTAATGAAAAACTGTTTTTT. Its translation is CASSRIVGTANEKLFF.

The chain is built from TRBV29-1 and TRBJ2-2; 7 bases align to TRBD2. The CDR3 is 14 amino acids. V was pared by 5 bases and J by 6 bases, with 9 bases of the junction left unmatched. Germline V gene data show CDR1 as SQVTM and CDR2 as ANQGSEA. The CDR3 DNA reads as TGCAGCGTTTTCACCTCCGGACTAGCCGGGGAGCTGTTTTTT. As protein: CSVFTSGLAGELFF.

This clone was detected only a few times. The V and J genes are TRBV29-1 and TRBJ1-1; no definite D call. This CDR3 has 12 residues. The germline V gene has CDR1 SQVTM and CDR2 ANQGSEA. Trimming left V 7 bases short and J 0 bases short, with 9 bases between. The DNA of the CDR3 is TGCAGCGCTCGGCAATTGAACACTGAAGCTTTCTTT. The encoded protein is CSARQLNTEAFF.